The sample holds a few counts of the clone carrying this T cell receptor beta chain. Its specificity is unknown. The ends were cut back, 5 bases at V and 6 bases at J, with 13 bases in the middle. The germline V gene encodes CDR1 SGHTA and CDR2 FQGNSA. The length of the CDR3 is 14 residues. This sample is part of a study of post-analysis software for immune sequencing data. Background on the study: Secondary progressive, relapsing-remitting and progressive-relapsing multiple sclerosis were among the included disease courses.

The TCR beta cDNA libraries contained unique molecular identifiers. TCRdb called the PCR reads again in MiXCR, with one record for every CDR3 protein. The sample contains 250,000 to 300,000 distinct CDR3 sequences, 35% to 45% of which appear only once. Study-level results: Diversity measured as normalized Chao1 was significantly lower in multiple sclerosis patients than in controls. Five or six TRBV segments, TRBV5-6, TRBV5-1 and TRBV20-1 among them, were found more frequent in patients than controls. Samples from one preparation batch, clustered by F measure, grouped strongly together.

The gene calls are TRBV7-2 and TRBJ2-2; D unclear. This receptor was identified in a girl aged 5 to 17 with multiple sclerosis. Sequences were obtained from blood. CDR3 amino acids: CASSPQRVSGELFF. The CDR3 nucleotides read TGTGCCAGCAGCCCTCAACGGGTCTCCGGGGAGCTGTTTTTT.